A selection of T cell receptor beta chains follows, all from one sample in a study of blood T cell repertoires in COVID-19. TCRdb keeps only in-frame clones here, not all; method: immunoSEQ multiplex PCR. In the table there are under 200,000 clones, 70% to 90% of which are singletons. Sequenced material: peripheral blood. These receptors all stem from a middle-aged man with acute or convalescent COVID-19. CDR3s include the opening cysteine and the closing phenylalanine or tryptophan. D genes are given only for firm matches. Expanded clones get a size class; other rows say once, few or many, or leave the size out.

V gene	J gene	clone size	D gene	CDR3 DNA	CDR3 protein
TRBV7-9	TRBJ2-5	.	.	TGTGCCAGCAGCTTGAGGCCCCAAGAGACCCAGTACTTC	CASSLRPQETQYF
TRBV24-1	TRBJ2-5	.	.	TGTGCCACCAGTGATTCGAGACAGGCAAAAGAGACCCAGTACTTC	CATSDSRQAKETQYF
TRBV18	TRBJ2-7	.	.	TGTGCCAGCTCACCCGGCGGGAACTACGAGCAGTACTTC	CASSPGGNYEQYF
TRBV7-8	TRBJ2-7	few	.	TGTGCCAGCAGCTTAAAACGGTCCAGACAGAGCTCCTACGAGCAGTACTTC	CASSLKRSRQSSYEQYF
TRBV2	TRBJ2-7	.	TRBD1	TGTGCCACCGGACAGGGTCTATACGAGCAGTACTTC	CATGQGLYEQYF
TRBV5-1	TRBJ1-4	.	.	TGCGCCAGCAGCTCCCGGACATCTGAAAAACTGTTTTTT	CASSSRTSEKLFF
TRBV6-5	TRBJ2-7	.	TRBD1	TGTGCCAGCAGTTATGGAGGCAGGGGGCGGAACGAGCAGTACTTC	CASSYGGRGRNEQYF
TRBV11-2	TRBJ2-1	.	.	TGTGCCAGCAGCTTAGATTCCCTAGCCGGCAATGAGCAGTTCTTC	CASSLDSLAGNEQFF
TRBV9	TRBJ2-5	.	.	TGTGCCAGCACTCCACTCGACCGGGGGGAGACCCAGTACTTC	CASTPLDRGETQYF
TRBV11-2	TRBJ2-7	.	TRBD2	TGTGCCAGCTGTAATAGCGGGGGGGCTTCCGAGCAGTACTTC	CASCNSGGASEQYF
TRBV2	TRBJ1-1	.	TRBD1	TGTGCCAGCCAGAGACAGGGCGAGGGTGAAGCTTTCTTT	CASQRQGEGEAFF
TRBV11-2	TRBJ2-3	few	TRBD2	TGTGCCTGGACGGGGGGTTTTGATACGCAGTATTTT	CAWTGGFDTQYF
TRBV21-1	TRBJ1-1	.	.	TGTGCCAGCAGCAAAGGGCGAGGGAGTCCGAACACTGAAGCTTTCTTT	CASSKGRGSPNTEAFF
TRBV29-1	TRBJ1-1	.	.	TGCAGCGTTGTGCGGCAGGGCTTCACTGAAGCTTTCTTT	CSVVRQGFTEAFF
TRBV12-3/TRBV12-4	TRBJ2-7	.	TRBD1	TGTGCCAGCAGTCTCGACAGGGTCGAGCAGTACTTC	CASSLDRVEQYF
TRBV5-1	TRBJ1-2	.	TRBD1	TGCGCCAGCAGCTCGGGACAGGGCGCTAACTATGGCTACACCTTC	CASSSGQGANYGYTF
TRBV6-5	TRBJ1-2	.	TRBD1	TGTGCCAGTAACAACCGGGACAGGGGGAACTATGGCTACACCTTC	CASNNRDRGNYGYTF
TRBV5-6	TRBJ2-7	.	.	TGTGCCAGCAGCTTGGGGCCCGAGCGGGAGCAGTACTTC	CASSLGPEREQYF
TRBV11-2	TRBJ2-7	.	.	TGTGCCAGCAGCTTAGTATACGGGGGTGACGAGCAGTACTTC	CASSLVYGGDEQYF
TRBV7-9	TRBJ1-3	.	TRBD1	TGTGCCAGCAGCTTAAAACTGGGACAGGTTGGTTCTGGAAACACCATATATTTT	CASSLKLGQVGSGNTIYF
TRBV2	TRBJ1-5	few	.	TGTGCCAGCAGTGCGCCGGTTCAGCCCCAGCATTTT	CASSAPVQPQHF
TRBV2	TRBJ2-5	.	TRBD2	TGTGCCAGCAGTGAAGCTGTGGGGCGGGGGGCCCAAGAGACCCAGTACTTC	CASSEAVGRGAQETQYF
TRBV19	TRBJ2-1	.	.	TGTGCCAGTAAGTCCCTCGGCAGGGACTCCTACAATGAGCAGTTCTTC	CASKSLGRDSYNEQFF
TRBV3-1/TRBV3-2	TRBJ2-3	.	.	TGTGCCAGCAGCCCGACAAGCGGGTCTAGCACAGATACGCAGTATTTT	CASSPTSGSSTDTQYF
TRBV11-2	TRBJ2-7	.	TRBD1	TGTGCCAGCAGTCGGGACAGGGAATACTACGAGCAGTACTTC	CASSRDREYYEQYF
TRBV6-2/TRBV6-3	TRBJ1-1	few	TRBD1	TGTGCCAGCAGCTATACAGGGGAGGCCACTGAAGCTTTCTTT	CASSYTGEATEAFF
TRBV12-5	TRBJ2-1	.	.	TGTGCTAGTGGTTCGCGGAGGGGGGGGACGTTCTACAATGAGCAGTTCTTC	CASGSRRGGTFYNEQFF
TRBV7-3	TRBJ1-2	.	.	TGTGCCAGCAGCTTATTGGGGGCAGGGGGCTACACCTTC	CASSLLGAGGYTF
TRBV9	TRBJ2-5	.	TRBD2	TGTGCCAGCAGCGCTAGCGGGGGGGCGGTGGAGACCCAGTACTTC	CASSASGGAVETQYF
TRBV3-1/TRBV3-2	TRBJ1-5	.	TRBD1	TGTGCCAGCAGCGGGACAGGGGGGGAGAATCAGCCCCAGCATTTT	CASSGTGGENQPQHF
TRBV5-4	TRBJ2-7	.	TRBD1	TGTGCCAGCAGCTTGGACAGGGGGAGATCCTACGAGCAGTACTTC	CASSLDRGRSYEQYF
TRBV15	TRBJ1-3	few	.	TGTGCCACCAGCAGAGATCGGGGGGACACGATCTCTGGAAACACCATATATTTT	CATSRDRGDTISGNTIYF
TRBV29-1	TRBJ2-7	.	.	TGCAGCGTTCAGGCAGATTACGAGCAGTACTTC	CSVQADYEQYF
TRBV5-3	TRBJ1-4	.	.	TGTGCCAGAAGCCCCTGGCGCGGCAGCCTTAATGAAAAACTGTTTTTT	CARSPWRGSLNEKLFF